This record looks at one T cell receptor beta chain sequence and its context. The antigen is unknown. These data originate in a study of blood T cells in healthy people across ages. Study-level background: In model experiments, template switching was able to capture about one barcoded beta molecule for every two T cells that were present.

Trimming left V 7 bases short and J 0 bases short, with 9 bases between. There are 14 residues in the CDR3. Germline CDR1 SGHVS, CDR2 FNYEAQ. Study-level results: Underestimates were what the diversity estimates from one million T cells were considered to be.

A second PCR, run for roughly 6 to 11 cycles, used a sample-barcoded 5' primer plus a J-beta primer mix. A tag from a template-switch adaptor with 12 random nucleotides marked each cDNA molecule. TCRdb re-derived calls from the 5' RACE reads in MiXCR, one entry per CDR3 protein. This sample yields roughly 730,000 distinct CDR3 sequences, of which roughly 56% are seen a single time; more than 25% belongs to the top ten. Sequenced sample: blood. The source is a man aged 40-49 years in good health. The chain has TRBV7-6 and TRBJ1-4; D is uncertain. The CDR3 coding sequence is TGTGCCAGCACCCCTATGTCAACTAATGAAAAACTGTTTTTT. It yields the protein CASTPMSTNEKLFF.